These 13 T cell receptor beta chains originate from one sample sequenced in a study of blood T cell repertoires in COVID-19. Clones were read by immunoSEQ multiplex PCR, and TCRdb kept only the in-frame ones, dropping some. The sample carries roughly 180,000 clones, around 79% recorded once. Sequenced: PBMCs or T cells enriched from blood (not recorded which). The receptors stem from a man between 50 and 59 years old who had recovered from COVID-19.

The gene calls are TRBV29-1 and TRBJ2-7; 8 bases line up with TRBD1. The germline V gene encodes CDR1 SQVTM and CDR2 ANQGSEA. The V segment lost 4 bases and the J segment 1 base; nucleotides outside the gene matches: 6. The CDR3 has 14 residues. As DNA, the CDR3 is TGCAGCGTTGTCGAGGACAGGGTGTCCTACGAGCAGTACTTC. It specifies CSVVEDRVSYEQYF.

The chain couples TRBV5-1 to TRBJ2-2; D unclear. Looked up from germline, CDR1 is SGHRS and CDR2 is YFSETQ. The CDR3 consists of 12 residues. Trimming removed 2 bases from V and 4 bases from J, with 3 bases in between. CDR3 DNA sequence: TGCGCCAGCAGCTTCGGCACCGGGGAGCTGTTTTTT. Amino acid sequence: CASSFGTGELFF.

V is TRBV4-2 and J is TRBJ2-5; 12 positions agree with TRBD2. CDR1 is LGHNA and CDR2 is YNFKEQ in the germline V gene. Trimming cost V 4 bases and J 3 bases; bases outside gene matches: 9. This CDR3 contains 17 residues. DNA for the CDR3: TGTGCCAGCAGCCTGGAACTAGCGGGGGGCTCCGAAGAGACCCAGTACTTC. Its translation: CASSLELAGGSEETQYF.

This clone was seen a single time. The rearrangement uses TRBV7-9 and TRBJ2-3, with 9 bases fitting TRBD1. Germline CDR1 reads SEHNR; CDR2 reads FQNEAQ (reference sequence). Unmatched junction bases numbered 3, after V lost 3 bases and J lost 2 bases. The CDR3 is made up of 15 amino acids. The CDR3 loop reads CASSLGQGATDTQYF. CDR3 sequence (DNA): TGTGCCAGCAGCTTGGGACAGGGAGCCACAGATACGCAGTATTTT.

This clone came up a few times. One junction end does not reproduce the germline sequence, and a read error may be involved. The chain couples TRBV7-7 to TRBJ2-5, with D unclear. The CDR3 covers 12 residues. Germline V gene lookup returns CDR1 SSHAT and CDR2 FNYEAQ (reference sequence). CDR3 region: CASSLEVGPQYF. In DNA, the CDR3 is TGTGCTAGCAGCTTAGAGGTGGGCCCCCAGTACTTC.

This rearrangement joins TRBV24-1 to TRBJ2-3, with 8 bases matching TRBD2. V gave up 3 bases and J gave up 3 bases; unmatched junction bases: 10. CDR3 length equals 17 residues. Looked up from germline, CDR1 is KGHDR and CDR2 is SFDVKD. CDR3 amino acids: CATSDPRRGDSTDTQYF. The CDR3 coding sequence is TGTGCCACCAGTGATCCAAGGCGGGGGGATTCGACAGATACGCAGTATTTT.

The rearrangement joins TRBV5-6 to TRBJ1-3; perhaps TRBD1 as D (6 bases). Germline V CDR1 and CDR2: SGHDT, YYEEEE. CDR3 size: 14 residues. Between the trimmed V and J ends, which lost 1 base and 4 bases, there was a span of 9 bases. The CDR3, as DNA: TGTGCCAGCAGCTTGCAGGGGCCCGGAAACACCATATATTTT. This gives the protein CASSLQGPGNTIYF. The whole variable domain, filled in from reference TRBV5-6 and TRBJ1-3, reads DAGVTQSPTHLIKTRGQQVTLRCSPKSGHDTVSWYQQALGQGPQFIFQYYEEEERQRGNFPDRFSGHQFPNYSSELNVNALLLGDSALYLCASSLQGPGNTIYFGEGSWLTVV.

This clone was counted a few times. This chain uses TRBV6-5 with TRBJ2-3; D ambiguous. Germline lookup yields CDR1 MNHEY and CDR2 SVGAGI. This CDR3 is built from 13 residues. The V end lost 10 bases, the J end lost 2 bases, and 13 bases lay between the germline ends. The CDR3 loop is CATLESNTDTQYF. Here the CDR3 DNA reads TGTGCCACTCTAGAAAGCAACACAGATACGCAGTATTTT.

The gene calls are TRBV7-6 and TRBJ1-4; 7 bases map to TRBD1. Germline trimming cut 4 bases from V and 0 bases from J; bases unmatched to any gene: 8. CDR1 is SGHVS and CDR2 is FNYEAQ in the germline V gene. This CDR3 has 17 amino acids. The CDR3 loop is CASSYRTGSTTNEKLFF. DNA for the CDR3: TGTGCCAGCAGCTACCGGACAGGCTCGACAACTAATGAAAAACTGTTTTTT.

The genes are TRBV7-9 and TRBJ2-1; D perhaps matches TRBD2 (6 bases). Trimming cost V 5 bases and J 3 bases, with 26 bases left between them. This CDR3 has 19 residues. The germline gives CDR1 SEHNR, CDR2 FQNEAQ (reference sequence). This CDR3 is CASSHPRRAAGPNYNEQFF. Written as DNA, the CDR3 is TGTGCCAGCAGCCATCCCCGGAGGGCGGCGGGGCCCAACTACAATGAGCAGTTCTTC.

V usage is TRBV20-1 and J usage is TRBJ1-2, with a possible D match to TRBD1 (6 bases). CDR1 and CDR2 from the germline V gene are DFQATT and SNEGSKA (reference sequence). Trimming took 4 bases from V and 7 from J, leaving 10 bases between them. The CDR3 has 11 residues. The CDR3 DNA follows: TGCAGTGCTACCGGGACATTTGGCTACACCTTC. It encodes CSATGTFGYTF.

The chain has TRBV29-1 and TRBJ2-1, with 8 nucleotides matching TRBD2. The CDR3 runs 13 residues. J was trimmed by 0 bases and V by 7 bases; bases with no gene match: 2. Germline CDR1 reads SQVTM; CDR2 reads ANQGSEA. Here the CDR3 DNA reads TGCAGCGAAAGCGGGGGCTCCTACAATGAGCAGTTCTTC. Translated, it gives CSESGGSYNEQFF.

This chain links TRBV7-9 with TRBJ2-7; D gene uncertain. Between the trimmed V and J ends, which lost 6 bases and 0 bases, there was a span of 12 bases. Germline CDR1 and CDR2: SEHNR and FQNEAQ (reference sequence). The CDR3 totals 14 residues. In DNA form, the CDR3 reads TGTGCCAGCAGTCGCGATTTCGACTCCTACGAGCAGTACTTC. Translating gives CASSRDFDSYEQYF. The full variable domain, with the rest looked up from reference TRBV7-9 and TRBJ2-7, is DTGVSQNPRHKITKRGQNVTFRCDPISEHNRLYWYRQTLGQGPEFLTYFQNEAQLEKSRLLSDRFSAERPKGSFSTLEIQRTEQGDSAMYLCASSRDFDSYEQYFGPGTRLTVT.